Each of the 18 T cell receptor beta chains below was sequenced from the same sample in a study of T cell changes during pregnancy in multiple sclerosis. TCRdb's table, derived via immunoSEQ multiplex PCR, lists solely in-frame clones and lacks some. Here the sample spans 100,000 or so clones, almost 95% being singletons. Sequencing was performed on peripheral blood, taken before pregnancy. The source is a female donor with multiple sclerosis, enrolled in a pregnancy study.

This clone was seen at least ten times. The CDR3 reads CASSVLDRNAFF. In DNA, the CDR3 is TGTGCCAGCAGCGTATTAGACAGGAACGCTTTCTTT. The chain has TRBV5-6 and TRBJ1-1; TRBD1 is a possible D gene (6 bases). V lost 4 bases, J lost 11 bases, and 15 bases lay in between. The CDR3 is 12 residues long. Germline-derived CDR1 and CDR2 are SGHDT and YYEEEE.

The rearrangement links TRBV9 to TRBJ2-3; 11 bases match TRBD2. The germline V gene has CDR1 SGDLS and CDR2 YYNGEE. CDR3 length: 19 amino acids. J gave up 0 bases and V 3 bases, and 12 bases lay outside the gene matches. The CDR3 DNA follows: TGTGCCAGCAGCGCCCTAGCGGGAGGTGTCTCCCCCAGCACAGATACGCAGTATTTT. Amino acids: CASSALAGGVSPSTDTQYF.

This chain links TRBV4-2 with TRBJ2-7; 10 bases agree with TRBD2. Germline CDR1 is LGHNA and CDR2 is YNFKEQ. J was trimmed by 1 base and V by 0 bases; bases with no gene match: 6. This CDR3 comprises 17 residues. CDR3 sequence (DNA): TGTGCCAGCAGCCAAGATATTGCTAGCGGGAGTTCCTACGAGCAGTACTTC. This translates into CASSQDIASGSSYEQYF.

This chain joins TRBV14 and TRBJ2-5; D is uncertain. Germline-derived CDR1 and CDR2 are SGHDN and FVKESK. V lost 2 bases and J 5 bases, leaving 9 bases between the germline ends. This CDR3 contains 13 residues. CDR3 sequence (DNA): TGTGCCAGCAGCCAAATGTATCTTGAGACCCAGTACTTC. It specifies CASSQMYLETQYF.

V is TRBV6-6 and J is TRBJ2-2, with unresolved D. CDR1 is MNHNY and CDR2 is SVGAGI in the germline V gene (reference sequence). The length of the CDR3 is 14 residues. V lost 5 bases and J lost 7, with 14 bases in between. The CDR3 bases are TGTGCCAGCAGTGGTGCCCCGAGGAACGGGGAGCTGTTTTTT. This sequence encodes CASSGAPRNGELFF.

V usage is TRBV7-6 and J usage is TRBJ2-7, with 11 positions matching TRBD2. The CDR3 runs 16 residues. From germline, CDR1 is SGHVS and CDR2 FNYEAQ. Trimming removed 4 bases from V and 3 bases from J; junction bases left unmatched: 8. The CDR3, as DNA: TGTGCCAGCAGCTCTATTCCCGGGACTAGCGGCTACGAGCAGTACTTC. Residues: CASSSIPGTSGYEQYF.

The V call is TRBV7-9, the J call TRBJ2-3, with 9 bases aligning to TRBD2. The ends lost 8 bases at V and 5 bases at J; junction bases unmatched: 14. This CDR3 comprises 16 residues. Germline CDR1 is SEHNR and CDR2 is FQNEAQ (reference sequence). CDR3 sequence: CASPLGASGTLDTQYF. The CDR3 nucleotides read TGTGCCAGCCCACTGGGGGCTAGCGGGACCTTAGATACGCAGTATTTT.

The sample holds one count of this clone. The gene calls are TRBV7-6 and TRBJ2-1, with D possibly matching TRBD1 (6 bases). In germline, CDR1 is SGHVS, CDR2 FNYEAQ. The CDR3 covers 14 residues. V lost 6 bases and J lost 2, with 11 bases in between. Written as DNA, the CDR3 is TGTGCCAGCAGTCGCACAGGGACCTACAATGAGCAGTTCTTC. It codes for CASSRTGTYNEQFF.

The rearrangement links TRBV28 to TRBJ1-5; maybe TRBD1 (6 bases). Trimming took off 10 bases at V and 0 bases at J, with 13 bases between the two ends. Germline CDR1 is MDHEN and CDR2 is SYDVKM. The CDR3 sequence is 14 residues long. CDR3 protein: CATDGQFSNQPQHF. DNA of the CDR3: TGTGCCACCGACGGACAGTTTAGCAATCAGCCCCAGCATTTT.

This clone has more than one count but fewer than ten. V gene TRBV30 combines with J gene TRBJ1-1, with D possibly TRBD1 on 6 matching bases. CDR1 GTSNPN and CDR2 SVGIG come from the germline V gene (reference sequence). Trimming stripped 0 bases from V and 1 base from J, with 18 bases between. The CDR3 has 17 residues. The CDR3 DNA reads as TGTGCCTGGAGTGTACAGGGTGACCATGCGAAGAACACTGAAGCTTTCTTT. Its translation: CAWSVQGDHAKNTEAFF.

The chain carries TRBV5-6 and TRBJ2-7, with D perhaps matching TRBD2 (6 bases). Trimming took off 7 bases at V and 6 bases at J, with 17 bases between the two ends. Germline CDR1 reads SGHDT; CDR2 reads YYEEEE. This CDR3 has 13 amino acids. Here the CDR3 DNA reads TGTGCCAGCCGGCATAGCCGGCGGGGCGAGCAGTACTTC. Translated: CASRHSRRGEQYF.

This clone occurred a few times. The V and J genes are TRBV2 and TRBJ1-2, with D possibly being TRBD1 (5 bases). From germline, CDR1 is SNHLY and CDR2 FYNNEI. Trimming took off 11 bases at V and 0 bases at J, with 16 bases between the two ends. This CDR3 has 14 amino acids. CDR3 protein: CASIPTTANYGYTF. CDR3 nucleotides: TGTGCCTCGATCCCCACGACAGCTAACTATGGCTACACCTTC.

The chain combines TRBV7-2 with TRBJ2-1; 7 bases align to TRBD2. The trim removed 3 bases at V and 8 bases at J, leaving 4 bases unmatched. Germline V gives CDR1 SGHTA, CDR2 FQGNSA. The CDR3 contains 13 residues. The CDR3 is CASSFGAGYEQFF. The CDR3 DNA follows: TGTGCCAGCAGCTTCGGAGCGGGATATGAGCAGTTCTTC. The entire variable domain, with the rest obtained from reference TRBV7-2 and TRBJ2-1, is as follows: GAGVSQSPSNKVTEKGKDVELRCDPISGHTALYWYRQSLGQGLEFLIYFQGNSAPDKSGLPSDRFSAERTGGSVSTLTIQRTQQEDSAVYLCASSFGAGYEQFFGPGTRLTVL.

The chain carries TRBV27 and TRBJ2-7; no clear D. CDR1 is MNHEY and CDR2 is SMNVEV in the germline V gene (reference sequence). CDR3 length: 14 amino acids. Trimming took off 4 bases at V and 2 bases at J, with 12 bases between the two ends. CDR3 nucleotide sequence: TGTGCCAGCAGTTCAGGCCCCTTTACCTACGAGCAGTACTTC. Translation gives CASSSGPFTYEQYF.

The CDR3 loop reads CAWSGGANQPQHF. CDR3 coding DNA: TGTGCCTGGTCAGGGGGCGCGAATCAGCCCCAGCATTTT. The chain recombines TRBV30 with TRBJ1-5; 8 positions agree with TRBD1. V lost 5 bases to trimming and J lost 4 bases; unmatched junction nucleotides: 4. CDR3 length: 13 residues. CDR1 GTSNPN and CDR2 SVGIG come from the germline V gene (reference sequence).

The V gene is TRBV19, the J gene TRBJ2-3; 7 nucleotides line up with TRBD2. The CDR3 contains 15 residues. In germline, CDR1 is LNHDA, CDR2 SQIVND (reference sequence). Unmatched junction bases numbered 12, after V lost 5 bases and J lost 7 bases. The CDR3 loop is CASSGRGIGRNTQYF. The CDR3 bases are TGTGCCAGTAGTGGAAGGGGCATCGGGAGGAATACGCAGTATTTT.

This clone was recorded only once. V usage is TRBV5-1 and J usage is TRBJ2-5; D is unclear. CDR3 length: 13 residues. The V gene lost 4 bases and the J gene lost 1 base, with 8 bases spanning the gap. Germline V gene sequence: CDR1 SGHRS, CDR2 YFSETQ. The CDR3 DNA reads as TGCGCCAGCAGCACGCTAGTCCAAGAGACCCAGTACTTC. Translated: CASSTLVQETQYF. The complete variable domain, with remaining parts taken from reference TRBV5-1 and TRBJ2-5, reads KAGVTQTPRYLIKTRGQQVTLSCSPISGHRSVSWYQQTPGQGLQFLFEYFSETQRNKGNFPGRFSGRQFSNSRSEMNVSTLELGDSALYLCASSTLVQETQYFGPGTRLLVL.

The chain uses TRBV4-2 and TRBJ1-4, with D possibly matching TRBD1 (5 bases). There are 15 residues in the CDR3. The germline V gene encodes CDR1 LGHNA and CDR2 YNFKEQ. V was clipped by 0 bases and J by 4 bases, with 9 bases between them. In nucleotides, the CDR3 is TGTGCCAGCAGCCAAGATTTGACAGATAATGAAAAACTGTTTTTT. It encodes CASSQDLTDNEKLFF.